The 11 T cell receptor beta chains in this list originate from one sample, sequenced in a study of blood T cell repertoires in COVID-19. TCRdb keeps only in-frame clones here, not all; method: immunoSEQ multiplex PCR. The top ten hold around 10% of the sample, which has under 300,000 clones, roughly 89% seen once. The sample comprised PBMCs or T cells enriched from blood (not recorded which). The origin of the receptors is a man aged 40-50 years who had recovered from COVID-19.

The CDR3 DNA reads as TGTGCCAGCAGCTTGGACAGGCTATTGGGCACCGGGGAGCTGTTTTTT. It specifies CASSLDRLLGTGELFF. The chain uses TRBV5-8 and TRBJ2-2; weak D call: TRBD1 (5 bases). Germline assignment: CDR1 SGHTS and CDR2 YDEGEE. The CDR3 length is 16 residues. Trimming pared 0 bases from V and 4 bases from J, leaving 13 bases between.

This chain uses TRBV9 with TRBJ2-7; TRBD2 matches at 8 bases. The ends lost 0 bases at V and 0 bases at J; junction bases unmatched: 5. CDR3 length equals 16 residues. CDR1 is SGDLS, CDR2 YYNGEE, per germline. Here the CDR3 reads CASSVGGLAGSYEQYF. The CDR3 bases are TGTGCCAGCAGCGTAGGGGGTCTAGCGGGCTCCTACGAGCAGTACTTC.

This chain joins TRBV11-3 and TRBJ2-5, with D perhaps matching TRBD1 (5 bases). Per the germline V gene, CDR1 is SGHNT and CDR2 is YENEEA. The CDR3 spans 13 residues. V lost 1 base, J lost 5 bases, and 8 bases lay in between. The CDR3 region is CASSLAGLETQYF. The CDR3 coding sequence is TGTGCCAGCAGCTTAGCAGGGCTCGAGACCCAGTACTTC.

The V gene is TRBV7-3, the J gene TRBJ2-1, with 7 bases that match TRBD2. V shed 5 bases, J shed 5 bases, and the junction held 9 bases outside the gene matches. Germline assignment: CDR1 SGHTA and CDR2 FQGTGA. The CDR3 is 15 residues long. In DNA, the CDR3 is TGTGCCAGCAGCCCTCACCGGGACTACGACAATGAGCAGTTCTTC. Translation gives CASSPHRDYDNEQFF.

The chain employs TRBV24-1 and TRBJ1-2; D remains ambiguous. The CDR3 spans 13 residues. V gave up 4 bases and J gave up 4 bases, with 9 bases separating them. Germline V gene lookup returns CDR1 KGHDR and CDR2 SFDVKD. CDR3 sequence reads: CATSENLPYGYTF. CDR3 nucleotide sequence: TGTGCCACCAGTGAAAATCTTCCCTATGGCTACACCTTC.

The chain carries TRBV28 and TRBJ2-3; D is uncertain. This CDR3 has 16 residues. Germline V gene sequence: CDR1 MDHEN, CDR2 SYDVKM. Trimming removed 3 bases at V and 0 bases at J, with 13 bases between. The CDR3 loop is CASSFRSWASTDTQYF. Here the CDR3 DNA reads TGTGCCAGCAGTTTCCGCTCGTGGGCTAGCACAGATACGCAGTATTTT.

The chain recombines TRBV7-9 with TRBJ2-2; D gene ambiguous. The V gene lost 9 bases and the J gene lost 2 bases, with 7 bases spanning the gap. Germline loops: CDR1 SEHNR, CDR2 FQNEAQ (reference sequence). The CDR3 is 12 amino acids. CDR3 protein: CARNFNTGELFF. CDR3 nucleotides: TGTGCCAGGAACTTTAACACCGGGGAGCTGTTTTTT. The full variable domain, with the rest looked up from reference TRBV7-9 and TRBJ2-2, is DTGVSQNPRHKITKRGQNVTFRCDPISEHNRLYWYRQTLGQGPEFLTYFQNEAQLEKSRLLSDRFSAERPKGSFSTLEIQRTEQGDSAMYLCARNFNTGELFFGEGSRLTVL.

There are a few counts of this clone. The CDR3 spells CASSQGFRNTEAFF. The CDR3 DNA follows: TGCGCCAGCAGCCAAGGGTTCAGGAACACTGAAGCTTTCTTT. The chain uses TRBV4-1 and TRBJ1-1; D unresolved. CDR1 is MGHRA, CDR2 YSYEKL, per germline. This CDR3 has 14 amino acids. Between the trimmed V and J ends, which lost 1 base and 1 base, there was a span of 7 bases.

V gene TRBV27 combines with J gene TRBJ2-3, with 7 bases aligning to TRBD1. The CDR3 extends over 16 amino acids. Germline V gene data show CDR1 as MNHEY and CDR2 as SMNVEV (reference sequence). Unmatched junction bases numbered 7, after V lost 3 bases and J lost 1 base. The CDR3 is CASSFLPGQRTDTQYF. The CDR3 nucleotides are TGTGCCAGCAGTTTCCTACCGGGACAGCGCACAGATACGCAGTATTTT.

The chain recombines TRBV27 with TRBJ2-7; the D gene is possibly TRBD1 (5 bases). The CDR3 is 15 residues long. V dropped 4 bases and J dropped 0 bases, with 13 bases sitting between them. Germline values: CDR1 MNHEY, CDR2 SMNVEV (reference sequence). The CDR3 DNA sequence: TGTGCCAGCAGTTCCCGACAGCCGAGCTCCTACGAGCAGTACTTC. Encoded protein: CASSSRQPSSYEQYF.

The rearrangement joins TRBV30 to TRBJ1-4; TRBD1 matches 9 bases. The CDR3 is made up of 14 amino acids. V shed 8 bases, J shed 7 bases, and the junction held 11 bases outside the gene matches. Germline V gives CDR1 GTSNPN, CDR2 SVGIG (reference sequence). This chain's CDR3 is CAGAQGAFGEKLFF. The CDR3, as DNA: TGTGCCGGGGCACAGGGGGCGTTCGGTGAAAAACTGTTTTTT.